The rows below give T cell receptor beta chains drawn from one sample of a study of persistence of HIV-infected CD4 T cells. TCRdb keeps only in-frame clones here, not all; method: immunoSEQ multiplex PCR. The repertoire consists of about 7,000 clones, with about 79% occurring once and the leading ten covering roughly 70%. No antigen has been identified for these receptors. The sequenced sample was CD4+ T cells sorted from PBMCs after roughly 18-hour stimulation, obtained from a patient who received antiretroviral therapy. The receptors come from an adult woman with HIV who was CMV-seropositive. The CDR3 runs from the conserved cysteine through the conserved F or W. D genes are given only for firm matches. Some rows have no size entry. The others give once, few or many, or a class for an expanded clone.

CDR3 DNA	CDR3 protein	clone size	D gene	V gene	J gene
TGTGCCAGCAGCTTAGTCCGGACAGCAATAGAGACCCAGTACTTC	CASSLVRTAIETQYF	medium-sized	-	TRBV7-2	TRBJ2-5
TGTGCCATCTCGGGACAGGGGAACAATCAGCCCCAGCATTTT	CAISGQGNNQPQHF	few	TRBD1	TRBV7-9	TRBJ1-5
TGTGCCAGCAGCTCACGACAGGGGGGAGATGAGCAGTTCTTC	CASSSRQGGDEQFF	-	TRBD1	TRBV7-3	TRBJ2-1
TGCAGCGTTGGGTCAGGGGGTGGGGAGCTGTTTTTT	CSVGSGGGELFF	once	TRBD1	TRBV29-1	TRBJ2-2
TGTGCCTGGAGCCTGGTAGGGGAAAAACTGTTTTTT	CAWSLVGEKLFF	-	-	TRBV30	TRBJ1-4
TGTGCCAGCAGTTTGACAGGGGTTTCCTATAATTCACCCCTCCACTTT	CASSLTGVSYNSPLHF	-	TRBD1	TRBV27	TRBJ1-6
TGCAGCGTTTTCGGGACAGGGGGCCAAGAGACCCAGTACTTC	CSVFGTGGQETQYF	-	TRBD1	TRBV29-1	TRBJ2-5
TGTGCCAGCAGCGTGAACCAGAGGTACGAGCAGTACTTC	CASSVNQRYEQYF	-	-	TRBV11-3	TRBJ2-7
TGTGCCAGCAGTCAGACAGGGTCGGGAAACACCATATATTTT	CASSQTGSGNTIYF	-	TRBD1	TRBV2	TRBJ1-3
TGTGCCAGCTCACCACCGGAGGGGTGGGGCACTGAAGCTTTCTTT	CASSPPEGWGTEAFF	few	-	TRBV18	TRBJ1-1
TGTGCCAGCAGCTTAGGGGGGTATCAGCCCCAGCATTTT	CASSLGGYQPQHF	-	-	TRBV7-8	TRBJ1-5
TGTGCCAGCAGCCGCGGGGACACTAACTATGGCTACACCTTC	CASSRGDTNYGYTF	-	-	TRBV5-6	TRBJ1-2
TGCGCCAGCAGCCAAGGGACGTCTCTGGGTTCACCCCTCCACTTT	CASSQGTSLGSPLHF	-	-	TRBV5-1	TRBJ1-6
TGTGCCAGCAGTCCCGGAGCGTCGGGTTTTAACTCCTACAATGAGCAGTTCTTC	CASSPGASGFNSYNEQFF	-	-	TRBV28	TRBJ2-1
TGTGCCACCAGGCGAGACACTGGAAACACCATATATTTT	CATRRDTGNTIYF	once	-	TRBV6-5	TRBJ1-3
TGTGCCAGCAGCCCACAGGCGCGGGGTGAAGCTTTCTTT	CASSPQARGEAFF	-	-	TRBV7-9	TRBJ1-1
TGTGCCAGCAGCTTGACTAGCGCCACCCCAACTGAGCAGTTCTTC	CASSLTSATPTEQFF	-	TRBD2	TRBV7-7	TRBJ2-1
TGCGCCAGCAGCCAAGACAGGGGGGGGACTGGGGCCAACGTCCTGACTTTC	CASSQDRGGTGANVLTF	-	-	TRBV4-3	TRBJ2-6
TGTGCCAGCAGTTTATCAGGGACTAGCGGGAGACGGGGCACAGATACGCAGTATTTT	CASSLSGTSGRRGTDTQYF	-	TRBD2	TRBV27	TRBJ2-3
TGTGCCAGCAGCGTAGGTCCCGAGGGTGAGCAGTACTTC	CASSVGPEGEQYF	-	-	TRBV9	TRBJ2-7
TGTGCCAGTAGTAAAGCGGGACAGGGGATCGGCGAGCAGTACTTC	CASSKAGQGIGEQYF	-	TRBD1	TRBV19	TRBJ2-7
TGTGCCAGCAGCCTAAACCCGGGACAGGGACCAGTGGAAAAACTGTTTTTT	CASSLNPGQGPVEKLFF	few	TRBD1	TRBV28	TRBJ1-4